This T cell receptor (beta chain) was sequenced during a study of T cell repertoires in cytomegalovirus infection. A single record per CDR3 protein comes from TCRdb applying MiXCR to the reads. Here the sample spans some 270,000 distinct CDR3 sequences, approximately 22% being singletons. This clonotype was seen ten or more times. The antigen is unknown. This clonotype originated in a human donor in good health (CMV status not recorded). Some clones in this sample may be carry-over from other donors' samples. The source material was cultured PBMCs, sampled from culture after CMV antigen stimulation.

This CDR3 is CASSLVFGVGTGELFF. DNA of the CDR3: TGTGCCAGCAGTTTAGTCTTCGGAGTCGGCACCGGGGAGCTGTTTTTT. This sequence joins TRBV12-3 or TRBV12-4 and TRBJ2-2; no clear D. Trimming cost V 1 base and J 4 bases, with 13 bases left between them. This CDR3 is 16 amino acids long.